This T cell receptor beta chain emerged from a study of shared clonotypes between healthy human individuals. The wider study: Used for every donor were three CD4 naive, three CD4 memory, two CD8 naive and one CD8 memory plate. Study results and limitations: All-four-donor shared clonotypes had higher generation probabilities than non-shared clonotypes did. Among donors, clonotype sharing was expected to be affected by sequencing depth.

Trimming stripped 4 bases from V and 0 bases from J, with 13 bases between. CDR3 length: 16 amino acids. The germline V gene has CDR1 KGHSH and CDR2 LQKENI. A CD45RA+ naive subset and a CD45RA-negative memory subset were split from CD4+ cells. Details on this clone: Its antigen is unknown.

Profiled with immunoSEQ multiplex PCR; TCRdb holds only in-frame clones, not every one. Among roughly 170,000 clones listed, over 50% were seen once. The specimen was memory CD4+ T cells sorted from blood. Stated subset: CD45RA-negative fraction. This sequence originates from a man between 25 and 39 years old in good health. The J gene is TRBJ2-1, the V gene TRBV18; D not certain. The CDR3 protein is CASSRRWRSSYNEQFF. The CDR3 nucleotides are TGTGCCAGCTCACGCCGCTGGCGGAGCTCCTACAATGAGCAGTTCTTC.